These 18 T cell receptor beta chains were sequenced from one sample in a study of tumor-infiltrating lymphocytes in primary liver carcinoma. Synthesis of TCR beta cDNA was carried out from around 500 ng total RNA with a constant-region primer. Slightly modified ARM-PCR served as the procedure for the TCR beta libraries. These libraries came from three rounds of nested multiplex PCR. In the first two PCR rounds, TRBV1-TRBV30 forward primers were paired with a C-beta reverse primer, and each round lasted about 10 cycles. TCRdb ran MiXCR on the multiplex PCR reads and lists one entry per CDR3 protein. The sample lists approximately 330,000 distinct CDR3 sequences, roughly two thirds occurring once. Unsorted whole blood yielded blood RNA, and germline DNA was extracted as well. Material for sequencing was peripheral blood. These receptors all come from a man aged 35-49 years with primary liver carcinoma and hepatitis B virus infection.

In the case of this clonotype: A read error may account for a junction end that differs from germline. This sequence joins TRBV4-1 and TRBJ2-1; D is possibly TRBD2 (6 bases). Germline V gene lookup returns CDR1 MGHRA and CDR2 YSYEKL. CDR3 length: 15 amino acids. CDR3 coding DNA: TGCGCCAGCAGGAAGACTAGTGGGGATAGGGTGGGGCAGCTCTTC. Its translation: CASRKTSGDRVGQLF.

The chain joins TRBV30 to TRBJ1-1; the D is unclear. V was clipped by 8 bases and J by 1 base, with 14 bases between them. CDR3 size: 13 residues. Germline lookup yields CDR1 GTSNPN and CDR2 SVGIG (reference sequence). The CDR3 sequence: CALIPGENTEAFF. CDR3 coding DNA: TGTGCCCTAATCCCTGGCGAGAACACTGAAGCTTTCTTT.

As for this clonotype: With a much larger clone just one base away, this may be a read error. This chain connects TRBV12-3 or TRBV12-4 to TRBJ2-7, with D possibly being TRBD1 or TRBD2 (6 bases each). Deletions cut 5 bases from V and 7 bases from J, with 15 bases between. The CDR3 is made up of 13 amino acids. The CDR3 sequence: CASSQGTLAEQYF. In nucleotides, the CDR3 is TGTGCCAGCAGTCAGGGGACTCTGGCTGAGCAGTACTTC.

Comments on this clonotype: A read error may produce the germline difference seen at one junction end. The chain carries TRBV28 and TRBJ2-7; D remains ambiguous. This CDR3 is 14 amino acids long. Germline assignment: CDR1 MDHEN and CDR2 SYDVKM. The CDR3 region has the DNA TGTGCCAACAGTTTCGTGCGTCCCTCCTACGAGCAGTACTTC. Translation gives CANSFVRPSYEQYF.

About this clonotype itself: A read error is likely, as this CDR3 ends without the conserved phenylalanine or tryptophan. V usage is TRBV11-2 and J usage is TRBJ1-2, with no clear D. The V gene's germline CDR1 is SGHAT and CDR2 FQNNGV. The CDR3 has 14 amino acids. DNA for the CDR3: TGTGCCAGCAGCTTAGACACGGTTAACTATGGTTACACCCTC. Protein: CASSLDTVNYGYTL.

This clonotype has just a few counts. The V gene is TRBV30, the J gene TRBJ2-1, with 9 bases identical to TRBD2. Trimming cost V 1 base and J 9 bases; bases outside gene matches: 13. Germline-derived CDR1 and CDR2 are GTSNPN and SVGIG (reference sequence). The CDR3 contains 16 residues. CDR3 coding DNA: TGTGCCTGGAGTGGATCAAGGCTAGCGGGATTAGGTGAGCAGTTCTTC. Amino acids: CAWSGSRLAGLGEQFF.

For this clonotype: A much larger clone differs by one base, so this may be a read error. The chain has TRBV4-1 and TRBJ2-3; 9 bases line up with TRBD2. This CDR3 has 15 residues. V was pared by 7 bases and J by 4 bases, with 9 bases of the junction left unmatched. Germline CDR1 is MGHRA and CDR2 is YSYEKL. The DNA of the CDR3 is TGCGCCAGCAATACCTTAGCGGGAGCGGCAGATACGCAGTATTTT. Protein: CASNTLAGAADTQYF.

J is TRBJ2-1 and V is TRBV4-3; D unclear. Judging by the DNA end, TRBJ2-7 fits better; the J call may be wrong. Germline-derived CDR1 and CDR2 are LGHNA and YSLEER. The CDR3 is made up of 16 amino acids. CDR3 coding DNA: TGCGCCAGCAGCCAAGAAAGCCGTGGGGATTACAATGAGCAGTACTTC. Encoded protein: CASSQESRGDYNEQYF.

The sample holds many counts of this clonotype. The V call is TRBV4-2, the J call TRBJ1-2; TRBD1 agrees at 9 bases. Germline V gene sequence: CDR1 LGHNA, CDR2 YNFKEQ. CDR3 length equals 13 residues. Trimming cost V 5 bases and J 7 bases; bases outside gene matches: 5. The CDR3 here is CASSGTGSAGYTF. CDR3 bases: TGTGCCAGCAGCGGGACAGGGTCGGCTGGCTACACCTTC.

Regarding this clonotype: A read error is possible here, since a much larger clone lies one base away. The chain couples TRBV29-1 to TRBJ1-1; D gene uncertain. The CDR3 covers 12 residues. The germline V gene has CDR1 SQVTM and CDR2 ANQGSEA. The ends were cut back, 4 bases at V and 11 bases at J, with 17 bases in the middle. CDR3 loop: CSVAERAPLAFF. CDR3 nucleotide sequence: TGCAGCGTTGCGGAAAGGGCCCCGCTCGCTTTCTTT.

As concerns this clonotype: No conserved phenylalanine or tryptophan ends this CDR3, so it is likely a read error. CDR3 sequence reads: CASSPSGRVSVTEAFL. The DNA of the CDR3 is TGTGCCAGCAGCCCCTCTGGCAGGGTTAGCGTCACTGAGGCTTTCTTA. The chain has TRBV11-2 and TRBJ1-1; TRBD1 is a possible D gene (5 bases). The CDR3 sequence is 16 residues long. Germline V gene data show CDR1 as SGHAT and CDR2 as FQNNGV.

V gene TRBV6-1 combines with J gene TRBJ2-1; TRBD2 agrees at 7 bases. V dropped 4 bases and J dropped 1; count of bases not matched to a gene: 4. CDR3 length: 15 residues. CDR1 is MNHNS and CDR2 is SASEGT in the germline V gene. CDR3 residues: CASSGRGSSYNEQFF. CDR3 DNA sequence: TGTGCCAGCAGTGGTCGCGGGAGTTCCTACAATGAGCAGTTCTTC.

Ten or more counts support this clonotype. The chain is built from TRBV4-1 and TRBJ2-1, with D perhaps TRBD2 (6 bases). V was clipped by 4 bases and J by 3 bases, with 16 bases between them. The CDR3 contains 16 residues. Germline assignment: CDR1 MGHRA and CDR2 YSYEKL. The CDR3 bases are TGCGCCAGCAGCCGCGCGGACATCGGGGGCTACAATGAGCAGTTCTTC. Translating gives CASSRADIGGYNEQFF.

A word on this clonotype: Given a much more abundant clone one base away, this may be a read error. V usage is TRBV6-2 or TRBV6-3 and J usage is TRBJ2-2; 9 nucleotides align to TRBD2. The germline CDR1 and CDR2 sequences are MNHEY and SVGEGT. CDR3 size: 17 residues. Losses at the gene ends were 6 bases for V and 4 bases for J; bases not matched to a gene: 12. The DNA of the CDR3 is TGTGCCAGCAGGGATAGCGGGAGCACAGTAATCACCGGGGAGCTGTTTTTT. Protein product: CASRDSGSTVITGELFF.

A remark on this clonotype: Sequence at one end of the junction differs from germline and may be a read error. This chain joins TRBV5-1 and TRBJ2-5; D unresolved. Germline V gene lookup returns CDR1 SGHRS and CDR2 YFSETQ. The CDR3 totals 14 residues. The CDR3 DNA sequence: TGTACCAGCAGCTTGGTCGGTGGGCAAGAGACCCAGTACTTC. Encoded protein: CTSSLVGGQETQYF.

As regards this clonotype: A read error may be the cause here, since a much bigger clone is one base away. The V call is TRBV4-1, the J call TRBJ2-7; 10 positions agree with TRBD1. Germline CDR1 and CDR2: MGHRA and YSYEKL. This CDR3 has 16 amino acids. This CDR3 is CASSQEWGQGPYEEYF. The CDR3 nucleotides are TGCGCCAGCAGCCAAGAATGGGGACAGGGGCCCTACGAGGAGTACTTC.

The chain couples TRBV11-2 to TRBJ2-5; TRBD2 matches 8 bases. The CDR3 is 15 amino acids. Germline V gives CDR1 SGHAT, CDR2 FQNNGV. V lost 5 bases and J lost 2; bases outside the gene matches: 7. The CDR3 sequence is CASSLLGTSQETQYF. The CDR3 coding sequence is TGTGCCAGCAGCCTCCTCGGGACTAGTCAAGAGACCCAGTACTTC.

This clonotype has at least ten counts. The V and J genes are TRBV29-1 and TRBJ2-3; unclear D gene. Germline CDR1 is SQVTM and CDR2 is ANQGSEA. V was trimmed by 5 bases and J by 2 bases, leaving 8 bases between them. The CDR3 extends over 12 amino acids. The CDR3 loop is CSVLGYTDTQYF. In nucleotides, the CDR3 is TGCAGCGTTTTAGGATACACAGATACGCAGTATTTT.